This TCR beta chain was documented in a study of blood T cells in healthy people across ages. General study results and limits: Older individuals had lower TCR beta diversity per million T cells (the decline was roughly linear).

The CDR3 totals 13 residues. CDR1 is GTSNPN, CDR2 SVGIG, per germline (reference sequence). Trimming took off 4 bases at V and 3 bases at J, with 10 bases between the two ends. Isolation recovered at least 7 million PBMCs from every sample. Extracted total RNA amounted to at least 5.5 micrograms for each sample. Primed by a sample-barcoded 5' primer and a J-beta primer mix, a second PCR proceeded for about 6 to 11 cycles. Carrying 12 random nucleotides, a template-switch adaptor labeled each individual cDNA molecule. A single record per CDR3 protein comes from TCRdb applying MiXCR to the 5' RACE reads. Altogether more than 550,000 distinct CDR3 sequences are present, 22% being singletons, with the ten largest covering around 22%. Details on this clonotype: The antigen is unknown.

V and J are TRBV30 and TRBJ2-1; D uncertain. This clonotype was obtained from a man aged 70 or older in good health. The sequencing input was blood. The DNA for the CDR3 is TGTGCCTGGATGCGGCAGATCTACAATGAGCAGTTCTTC. This sequence encodes CAWMRQIYNEQFF.